This T cell receptor (beta chain) was sequenced in a study of shared clonotypes between healthy human individuals. The investigators split CD4+ cells into a CD45RA+ naive subset and a CD45RA-negative memory subset. The V end was cut by 8 bases, the J end by 7 bases, with 18 bases between. CDR1 and CDR2 (germline): SGHVS, FQNEAQ. The CDR3 runs to 15 residues. Clones were read by immunoSEQ multiplex PCR, and TCRdb kept only the in-frame ones, dropping some. The profile shows 2,100,000 or so clones, roughly 95% of them singletons. The receptor comes from a man aged 18-30 years in good health. The sample comprised naive CD4+ T cells sorted from blood. Subset noted: CD45RA+ positively selected. The chain has TRBV7-8 and TRBJ1-6, with a possible D match to TRBD1 (5 bases). The CDR3 sequence is CASRPGPTLNSPLHF. The CDR3 coding sequence is TGTGCCAGCCGACCGGGACCCACCCTAAATTCACCCCTCCACTTT.